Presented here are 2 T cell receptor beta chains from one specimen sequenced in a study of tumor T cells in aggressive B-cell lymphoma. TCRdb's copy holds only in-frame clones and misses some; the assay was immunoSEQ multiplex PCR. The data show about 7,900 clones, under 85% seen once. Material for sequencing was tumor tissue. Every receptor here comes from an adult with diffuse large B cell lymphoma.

The CDR3 DNA reads TGCGCCAGCAGCCTCATGGATTCCAGGGGGTTTGCCGATACCGGGGAGCTGTTTTTT. This encodes CASSLMDSRGFADTGELFF. The chain couples TRBV4-3 to TRBJ2-2; 7 bases line up with TRBD1. Looked up from germline, CDR1 is LGHNA and CDR2 is YSLEER. The V segment lost 4 bases and the J segment 5 bases; nucleotides outside the gene matches: 19. The CDR3 has 19 residues.

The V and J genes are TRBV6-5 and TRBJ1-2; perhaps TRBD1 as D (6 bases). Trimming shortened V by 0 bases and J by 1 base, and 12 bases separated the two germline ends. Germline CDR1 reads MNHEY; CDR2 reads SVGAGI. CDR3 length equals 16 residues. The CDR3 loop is CASSYSIYRVNYGYTF. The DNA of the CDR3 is TGTGCCAGCAGTTACTCGATATACAGGGTTAACTATGGCTACACCTTC.